This T cell receptor (beta chain) was sequenced in a study of T cell responses to AZD1222 COVID-19 vaccine. Study-wide findings and caveats: Along spike, vaccine-associated CD4 TCRs were found throughout, with dominance at 160-218 and 743-854.

About this clone itself: Its target is not known.

Some clones are missing from TCRdb's copy, which holds only in-frame ones; the method was immunoSEQ multiplex PCR. The sample consists of over 140,000 clones, roughly 92% of them appearing once. This specimen consisted of peripheral blood, obtained on day 0 of AZD1222 vaccination. This clonotype originated in an adult in good health.

The CDR3 bases are TGTGCCAGCAGGACCCTACAGGGGAGCTCCTACGAGCAGTACTTC. Translation gives CASRTLQGSSYEQYF. The chain has TRBV6-5 and TRBJ2-7; 7 bases are a match to TRBD1. The CDR3 length is 15 residues. V dropped 6 bases and J dropped 0; count of bases not matched to a gene: 8. The germline gives CDR1 MNHEY, CDR2 SVGAGI.